These 16 T cell receptor beta chains were all obtained from the same sample, sequenced in a study of regulatory T cells in long-lasting Graves disease. To make TCR beta libraries, researchers used iRepertoire HTBI primers and Arm-PCR of CDR3 regions. TCRdb redid the calling of the multiplex PCR reads with MiXCR, one entry per CDR3 protein. Altogether hundreds of thousands of distinct CDR3 sequences are present, roughly 14% being singletons, with the ten largest covering 10%. Time point here: newly diagnosed GD, antithyroid drugs for less than 3 months. Generation of the TCR library employed RNA extracted from PBMCs. The sample was also reused in another study, on T cells in Graves' hyperthyroidism and ophthalmopathy.

Sequenced here: peripheral blood mononuclear cells (PBMCs), sampled at new diagnosis, from a patient treated with antithyroid drugs. The receptors were gathered from a man younger than 40 with Graves disease.

This clonotype was recorded at least ten times. The chain is built from TRBV28 and TRBJ2-3; TRBD1 is a possible D gene (6 bases). The V and J ends lost 2 bases and 5 bases respectively, with 14 bases between them. This CDR3 contains 15 residues. From germline, CDR1 is MDHEN and CDR2 SYDVKM. The CDR3 loop reads CASSLRTVPLDTQYF. For the CDR3, the DNA is TGTGCCAGCAGTTTAAGGACAGTCCCTTTAGATACGCAGTATTTT.

This clonotype was observed a handful of times. J is TRBJ2-7 and V is TRBV5-6; the D gene is possibly TRBD1 (6 bases). The CDR3 is 15 residues long. Per germline, CDR1 SGHDT and CDR2 YYEEEE. V was trimmed by 6 bases and J by 0 bases, leaving 16 bases between them. The CDR3 is CASNLVRDNSYEQYF. CDR3 in DNA: TGTGCCAGCAACCTTGTCCGGGACAACTCCTACGAGCAGTACTTC.

The table lists this clonotype with many counts. The chain is built from TRBV5-1 and TRBJ1-1, with D perhaps matching TRBD1 (5 bases). CDR1 and CDR2 (germline): SGHRS, YFSETQ. V lost 2 bases and J lost 0, with 8 bases in between. CDR3 length: 14 amino acids. CDR3 sequence (DNA): TGCGCCAGCAGCTTCCTGACAGTGAACACTGAAGCTTTCTTT. Translation: CASSFLTVNTEAFF. The full variable domain, rest sourced from reference TRBV5-1 and TRBJ1-1, is KAGVTQTPRYLIKTRGQQVTLSCSPISGHRSVSWYQQTPGQGLQFLFEYFSETQRNKGNFPGRFSGRQFSNSRSEMNVSTLELGDSALYLCASSFLTVNTEAFFGQGTRLTVV.

This clonotype came up many times. This rearrangement joins TRBV5-1 to TRBJ2-3; 11 bases match TRBD2. V trimming: 1 base; J trimming: 2 bases; junction bases outside the gene matches: 9. Germline V gene data show CDR1 as SGHRS and CDR2 as YFSETQ. This CDR3 comprises 18 residues. The CDR3 region has the DNA TGCGCCAGCAGCTTGTACCGGCTAGCGGGAGGTCTCACAGATACGCAGTATTTT. This sequence encodes CASSLYRLAGGLTDTQYF.

The rearrangement joins TRBV3-1 to TRBJ2-3; D assignment may be TRBD1 or TRBD2 (7 bases each). The germline V and J ends were trimmed by 5 bases and 4 bases, with 16 bases remaining between them. Germline CDR1 is LGHDT and CDR2 is YNNKEL (reference sequence). This CDR3 is built from 15 residues. This CDR3 is CASSEGQRGADTQYF. The CDR3 bases are TGTGCCAGCAGCGAGGGACAGCGGGGCGCAGATACGCAGTATTTT.

In its sample, this clonotype was seen many times. The V gene is TRBV2, the J gene TRBJ1-3; a possible D gene is TRBD1 (5 bases). V was clipped by 4 bases and J by 3 bases, with 7 bases between them. The CDR3 is 13 residues long. The germline gives CDR1 SNHLY, CDR2 FYNNEI. The CDR3 DNA sequence: TGTGCCAGCAGTGCGACAGATGGAAACACCATATATTTT. This sequence encodes CASSATDGNTIYF.

The table lists this clonotype with many counts. The V and J genes are TRBV24-1 and TRBJ1-4, with D possibly matching TRBD1 (6 bases). There are 16 residues in the CDR3. Trimming cost V 7 bases and J 4 bases, with 18 bases left between them. CDR1 KGHDR and CDR2 SFDVKD come from the germline V gene. The chain's CDR3 is CATSRGQSSLNEKLFF. CDR3 nucleotides: TGTGCCACCAGCCGCGGACAGTCTTCTCTTAATGAAAAACTGTTTTTT.

This chain joins TRBV20-1 and TRBJ2-1, with D perhaps matching TRBD1 (5 bases). V lost 0 bases to trimming and J lost 3 bases, with 24 bases between them. From germline, CDR1 is DFQATT and CDR2 SNEGSKA (reference sequence). CDR3 length equals 19 residues. The CDR3 sequence: CSARDSQGTMTARYNEQFF. The CDR3, as DNA: TGCAGTGCTAGAGATAGTCAGGGTACAATGACCGCCCGCTACAATGAGCAGTTCTTC.

This clonotype was found many times. The rearrangement links TRBV20-1 to TRBJ2-1; 12 positions agree with TRBD2. This CDR3 has 13 amino acids. Unmatched junction bases numbered 6, after V lost 6 bases and J lost 9 bases. Germline V CDR1 and CDR2: DFQATT, SNEGSKA (reference sequence). Here the CDR3 DNA reads TGCAGTGCGGCGACTAGCGGGAGTGGTGAGCAGTTCTTC. Translated, it gives CSAATSGSGEQFF.

In its sample, this clonotype was seen many times. This rearrangement joins TRBV6-1 to TRBJ2-5; D call uncertain. Germline V gene data show CDR1 as MNHNS and CDR2 as SASEGT. V lost 11 bases, J lost 5 bases, and 15 bases lay in between. This CDR3 has 12 amino acids. Here the CDR3 reads CASSTPGETQYF. CDR3 DNA sequence: TGTGCCTCGTCTACACCCGGGGAGACCCAGTACTTC.

Comment on this clonotype: Likely a read error: the CDR3 ends without its conserved phenylalanine or tryptophan. The rearrangement joins TRBV20-1 to TRBJ2-1; 9 positions agree with TRBD2. CDR3 size: 15 residues. Germline CDR1 and CDR2: DFQATT and SNEGSKA (reference sequence). The V and J ends lost 0 bases and 6 bases, in that order; junction bases with no gene match: 6. CDR3 sequence (DNA): TGCAGTGCTAGAGACGGGCGGGAGGGGGGCAATGAGCAGTTCCTC. Encoded protein: CSARDGREGGNEQFL.

This clonotype was observed at least ten times. The gene calls are TRBV27 and TRBJ1-2, with D hard to call. The ends were cut back, 2 bases at V and 5 bases at J, with 9 bases in the middle. Germline V lookup: CDR1 MNHEY, CDR2 SMNVEV (reference sequence). This CDR3 is 13 amino acids long. CDR3 in DNA: TGTGCCAGCAGTTTAGCAGGACCATATGGCTACACCTTC. Protein product: CASSLAGPYGYTF.

The chain joins TRBV20-1 to TRBJ2-1, with unresolved D. V was pared by 3 bases and J by 0 bases, with 9 bases between. CDR1 DFQATT and CDR2 SNEGSKA come from the germline V gene (reference sequence). The CDR3 spans 14 residues. The CDR3 loop reads CSARAQRSYNEQFF. The CDR3 DNA reads as TGCAGTGCTAGGGCCCAGCGCTCCTACAATGAGCAGTTCTTC.

The sample holds many counts of this clonotype. The genes are TRBV3-1 and TRBJ2-3, with D hard to call. The CDR3 length is 12 residues. Germline CDR1 and CDR2: LGHDT and YNNKEL (reference sequence). With 3 bases removed from V and 4 bases from J, the gap between germline ends came to 5 bases. CDR3 sequence: CASSQSPDTQYF. CDR3 nucleotides: TGTGCCAGCAGCCAGTCCCCAGATACGCAGTATTTT.

This clonotype has only a few counts. This rearrangement joins TRBV6-1 to TRBJ2-2; a weak D match, TRBD2 (6 bases). The CDR3 is made up of 17 amino acids. V was clipped by 2 bases and J by 6 bases, with 19 bases between them. The germline V gene encodes CDR1 MNHNS and CDR2 SASEGT. The CDR3 DNA follows: TGTGCCAGCAGTGAACTGGGAGGCAGGGTGGGATCCGGGGAGCTGTTTTTT. It codes for CASSELGGRVGSGELFF.

V and J are TRBV13 and TRBJ2-1; 9 bases are shared with TRBD2. V was clipped by 4 bases and J by 4 bases; unmatched bases: 2. The CDR3 is made up of 14 amino acids. The V gene's germline CDR1 is PRHDT and CDR2 FYEKMQ (reference sequence). The CDR3, as DNA: TGTGCCAGCAGCTCAGCGGGAGGATACAATGAGCAGTTCTTC. Amino acid sequence: CASSSAGGYNEQFF. Complete variable domain (other parts from reference TRBV13 and TRBJ2-1): AAGVIQSPRHLIKEKRETATLKCYPIPRHDTVYWYQQGPGQDPQFLISFYEKMQSDKGSIPDRFSAQQFSDYHSELNMSSLELGDSALYFCASSSAGGYNEQFFGPGTRLTVL.